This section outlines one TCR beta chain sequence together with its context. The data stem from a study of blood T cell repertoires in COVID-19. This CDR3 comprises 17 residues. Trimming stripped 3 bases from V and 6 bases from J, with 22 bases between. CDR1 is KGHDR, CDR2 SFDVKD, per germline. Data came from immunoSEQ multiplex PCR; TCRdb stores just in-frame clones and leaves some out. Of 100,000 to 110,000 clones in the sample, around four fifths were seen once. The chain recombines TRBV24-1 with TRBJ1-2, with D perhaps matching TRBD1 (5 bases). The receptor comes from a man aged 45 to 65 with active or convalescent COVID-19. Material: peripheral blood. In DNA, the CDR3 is TGTGCCACCAGTGATCGGCCGGGAGCTACAGGCTCTCATGGCTACACCTTC. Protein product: CATSDRPGATGSHGYTF.